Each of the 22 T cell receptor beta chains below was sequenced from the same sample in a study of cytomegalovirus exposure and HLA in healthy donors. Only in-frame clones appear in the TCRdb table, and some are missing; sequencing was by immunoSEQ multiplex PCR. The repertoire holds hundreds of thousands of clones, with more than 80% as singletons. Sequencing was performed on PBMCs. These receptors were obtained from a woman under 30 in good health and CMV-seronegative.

CDR3 in amino acids: CASSLQAVSTDTQYF. The CDR3 DNA follows: TGTGCCAGCAGTTTACAAGCGGTGAGCACAGATACGCAGTATTTT. The gene calls are TRBV28 and TRBJ2-3; a weak D match, TRBD2 (5 bases). Germline lookup yields CDR1 MDHEN and CDR2 SYDVKM. CDR3 length: 15 residues. V was pared by 2 bases and J by 0 bases, with 9 bases between.

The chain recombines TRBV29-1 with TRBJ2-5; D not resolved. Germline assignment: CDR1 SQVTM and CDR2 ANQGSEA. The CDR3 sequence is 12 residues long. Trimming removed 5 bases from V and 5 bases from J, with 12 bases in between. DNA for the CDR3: TGCAGCGTTCCGCAGTCCGCCGAGACCCAGTACTTC. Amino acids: CSVPQSAETQYF. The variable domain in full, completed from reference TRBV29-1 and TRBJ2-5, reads SAVISQKPSRDICQRGTSLTIQCQVDSQVTMMFWYRQQPGQSLTLIATANQGSEATYESGFVIDKFPISRPNLTFSTLTVSNMSPEDSSIYLCSVPQSAETQYFGPGTRLLVL.

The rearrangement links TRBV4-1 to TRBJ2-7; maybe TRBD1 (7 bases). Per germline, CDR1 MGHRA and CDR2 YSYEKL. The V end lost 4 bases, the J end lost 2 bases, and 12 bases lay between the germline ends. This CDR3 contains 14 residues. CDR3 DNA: TGCGCCAGCAGCCGGACAGGAGGGGCCTACGAGCAGTACTTC. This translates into CASSRTGGAYEQYF.

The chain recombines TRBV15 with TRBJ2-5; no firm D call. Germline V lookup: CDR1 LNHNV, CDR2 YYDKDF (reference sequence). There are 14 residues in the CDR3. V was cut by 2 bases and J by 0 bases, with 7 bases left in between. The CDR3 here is CATSRYSYQETQYF. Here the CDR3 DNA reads TGTGCCACCAGCAGATACTCTTACCAAGAGACCCAGTACTTC.

This CDR3 is CASSPRLQGPSSYNSPLHF. The CDR3, as DNA: TGTGCCAGCAGCCCGAGGTTACAGGGGCCGAGCTCCTATAATTCACCCCTCCACTTT. This chain links TRBV4-2 with TRBJ1-6; 7 bases are shared with TRBD1. The V gene end was trimmed by 4 bases and the J gene end by 0 bases; junction bases not matched to a gene: 12. The germline gives CDR1 LGHNA, CDR2 YNFKEQ. The CDR3 is 19 amino acids.

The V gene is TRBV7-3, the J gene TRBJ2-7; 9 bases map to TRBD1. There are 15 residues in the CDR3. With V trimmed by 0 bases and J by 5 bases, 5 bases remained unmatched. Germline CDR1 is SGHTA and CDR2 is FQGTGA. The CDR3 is CASSLTPGQGNEQYF. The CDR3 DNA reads TGTGCCAGCAGCTTAACCCCGGGACAGGGAAACGAGCAGTACTTC.

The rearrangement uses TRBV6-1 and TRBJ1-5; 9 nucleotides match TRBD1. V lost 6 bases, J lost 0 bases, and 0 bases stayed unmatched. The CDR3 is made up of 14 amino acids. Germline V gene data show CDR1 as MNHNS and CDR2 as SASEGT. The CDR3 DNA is TGTGCCAGCAGGGGACAGGGTAGCAATCAGCCCCAGCATTTT. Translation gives CASRGQGSNQPQHF.

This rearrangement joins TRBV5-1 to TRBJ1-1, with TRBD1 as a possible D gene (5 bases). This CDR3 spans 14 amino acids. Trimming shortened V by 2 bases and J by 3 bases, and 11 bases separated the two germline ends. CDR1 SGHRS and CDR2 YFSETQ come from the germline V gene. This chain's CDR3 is CASSFRAQDTEAFF. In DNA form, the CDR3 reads TGCGCCAGCAGCTTCAGGGCCCAGGACACTGAAGCTTTCTTT.

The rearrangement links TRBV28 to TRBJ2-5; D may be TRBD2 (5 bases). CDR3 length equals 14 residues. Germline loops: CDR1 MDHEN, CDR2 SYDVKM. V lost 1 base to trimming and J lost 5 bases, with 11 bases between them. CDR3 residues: CASSLLEGHETQYF. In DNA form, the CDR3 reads TGTGCCAGCAGTTTATTAGAGGGTCACGAGACCCAGTACTTC.

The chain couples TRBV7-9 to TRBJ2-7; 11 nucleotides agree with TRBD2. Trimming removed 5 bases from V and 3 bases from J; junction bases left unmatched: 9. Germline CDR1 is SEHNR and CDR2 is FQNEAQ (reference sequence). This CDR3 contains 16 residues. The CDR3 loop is CASSPSGTSGYYEQYF. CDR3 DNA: TGTGCCAGCAGCCCTTCCGGGACTAGCGGATACTACGAGCAGTACTTC.

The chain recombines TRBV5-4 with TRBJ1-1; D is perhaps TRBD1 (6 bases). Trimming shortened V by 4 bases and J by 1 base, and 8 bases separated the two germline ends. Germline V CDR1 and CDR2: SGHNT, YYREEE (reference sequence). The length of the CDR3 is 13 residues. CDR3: CASSRTENTEAFF. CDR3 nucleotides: TGTGCCAGCAGCCGGACAGAGAACACTGAAGCTTTCTTT.

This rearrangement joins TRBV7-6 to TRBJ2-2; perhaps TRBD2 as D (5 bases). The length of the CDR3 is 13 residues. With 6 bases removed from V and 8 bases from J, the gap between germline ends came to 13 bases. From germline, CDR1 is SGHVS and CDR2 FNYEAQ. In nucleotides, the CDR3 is TGTGCCAGCAGACTCGGGGTCCCAGGGGAGCTGTTTTTT. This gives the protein CASRLGVPGELFF.

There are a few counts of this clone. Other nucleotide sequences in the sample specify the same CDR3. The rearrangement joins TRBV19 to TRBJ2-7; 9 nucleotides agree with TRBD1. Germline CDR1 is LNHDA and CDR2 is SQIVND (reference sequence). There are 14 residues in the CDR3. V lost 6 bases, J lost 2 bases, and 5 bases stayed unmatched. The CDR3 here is CASSPGQGTYEQYF. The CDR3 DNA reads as TGTGCCAGTAGCCCGGGACAGGGAACCTACGAGCAGTACTTC.

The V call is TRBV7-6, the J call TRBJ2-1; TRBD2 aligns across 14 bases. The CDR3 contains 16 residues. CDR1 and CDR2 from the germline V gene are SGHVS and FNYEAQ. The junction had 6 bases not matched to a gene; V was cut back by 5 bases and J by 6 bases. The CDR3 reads CASSKTSGRVPNEQFF. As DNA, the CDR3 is TGTGCCAGCAGCAAGACTAGCGGGAGGGTTCCCAATGAGCAGTTCTTC.

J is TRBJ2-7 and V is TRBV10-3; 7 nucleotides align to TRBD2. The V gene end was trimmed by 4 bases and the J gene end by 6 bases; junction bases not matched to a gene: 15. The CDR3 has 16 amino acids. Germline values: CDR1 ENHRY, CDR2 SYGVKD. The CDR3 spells CAISAGGEGKTAEQYF. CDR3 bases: TGTGCCATCAGTGCCGGCGGGGAGGGGAAAACCGCCGAGCAGTACTTC.

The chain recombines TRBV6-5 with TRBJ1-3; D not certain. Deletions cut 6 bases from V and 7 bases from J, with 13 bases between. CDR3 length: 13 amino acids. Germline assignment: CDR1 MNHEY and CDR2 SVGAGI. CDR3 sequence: CASSPAGVNTIYF. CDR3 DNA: TGTGCCAGCAGCCCGGCGGGAGTGAACACCATATATTTT.

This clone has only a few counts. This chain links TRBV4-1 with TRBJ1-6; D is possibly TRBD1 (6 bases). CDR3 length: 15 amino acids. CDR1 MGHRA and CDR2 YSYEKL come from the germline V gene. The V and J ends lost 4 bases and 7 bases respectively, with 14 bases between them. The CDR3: CASSPAGGRNSPLHF. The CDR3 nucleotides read TGCGCCAGCAGCCCCGCGGGGGGGCGAAATTCACCCCTCCACTTT.

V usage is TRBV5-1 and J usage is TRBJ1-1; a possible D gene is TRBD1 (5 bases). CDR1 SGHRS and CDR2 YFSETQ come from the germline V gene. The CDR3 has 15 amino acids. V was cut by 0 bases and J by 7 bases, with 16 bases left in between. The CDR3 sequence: CASSLVVGATGEAFF. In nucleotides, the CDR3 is TGCGCCAGCAGCTTGGTCGTAGGGGCCACCGGTGAAGCTTTCTTT.

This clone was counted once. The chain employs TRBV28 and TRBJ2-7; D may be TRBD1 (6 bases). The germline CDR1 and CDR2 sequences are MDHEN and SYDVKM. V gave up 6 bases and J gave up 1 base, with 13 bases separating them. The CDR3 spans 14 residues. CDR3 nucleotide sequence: TGTGCCAGCAGGGGGGCAGTCCTATCCTACGAGCAGTACTTC. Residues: CASRGAVLSYEQYF. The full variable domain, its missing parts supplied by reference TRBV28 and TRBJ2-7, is DVKVTQSSRYLVKRTGEKVFLECVQDMDHENMFWYRQDPGLGLRLIYFSYDVKMKEKGDIPEGYSVSREKKERFSLILESASTNQTSMYLCASRGAVLSYEQYFGPGTRLTVT.

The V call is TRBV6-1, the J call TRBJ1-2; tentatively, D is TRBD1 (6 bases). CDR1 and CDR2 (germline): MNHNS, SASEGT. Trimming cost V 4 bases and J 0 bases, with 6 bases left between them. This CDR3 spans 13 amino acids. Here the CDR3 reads CASSGTANYGYTF. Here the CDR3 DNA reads TGTGCCAGCAGTGGGACAGCTAACTATGGCTACACCTTC.

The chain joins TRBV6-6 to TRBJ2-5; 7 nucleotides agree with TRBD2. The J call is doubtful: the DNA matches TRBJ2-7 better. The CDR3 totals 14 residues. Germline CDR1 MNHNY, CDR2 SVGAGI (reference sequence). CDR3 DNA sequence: TGTGCCAGTCTGGGCGGGGGTTCGACCTACGAGCAGTACTTC. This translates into CASLGGGSTYEQYF.

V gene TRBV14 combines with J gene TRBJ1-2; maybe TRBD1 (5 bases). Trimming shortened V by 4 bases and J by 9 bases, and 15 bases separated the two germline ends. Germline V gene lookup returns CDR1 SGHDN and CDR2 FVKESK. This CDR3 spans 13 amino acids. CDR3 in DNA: TGTGCCAGCAGCCGTATCCGGGAGGGGAGCTACACCTTC. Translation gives CASSRIREGSYTF.